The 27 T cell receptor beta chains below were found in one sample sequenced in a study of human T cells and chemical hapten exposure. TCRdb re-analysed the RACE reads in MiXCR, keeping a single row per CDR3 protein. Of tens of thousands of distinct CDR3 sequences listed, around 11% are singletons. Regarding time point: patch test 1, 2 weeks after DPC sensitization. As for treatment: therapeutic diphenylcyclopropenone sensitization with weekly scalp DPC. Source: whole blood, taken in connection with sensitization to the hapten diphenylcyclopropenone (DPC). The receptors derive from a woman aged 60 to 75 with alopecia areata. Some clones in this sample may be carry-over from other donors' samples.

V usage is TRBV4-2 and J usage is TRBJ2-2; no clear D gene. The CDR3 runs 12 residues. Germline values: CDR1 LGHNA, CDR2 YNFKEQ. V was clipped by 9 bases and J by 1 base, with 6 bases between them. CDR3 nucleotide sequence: TGTGCCAGTACTCTGAACACCGGGGAGCTGTTTTTT. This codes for CASTLNTGELFF.

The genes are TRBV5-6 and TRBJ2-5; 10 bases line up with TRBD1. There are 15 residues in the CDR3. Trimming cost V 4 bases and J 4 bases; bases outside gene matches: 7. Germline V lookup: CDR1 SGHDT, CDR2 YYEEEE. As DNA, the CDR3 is TGTGCCAGCAGCCAGCCGGGACAGGGGTTAGAGACCCAGTACTTC. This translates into CASSQPGQGLETQYF.

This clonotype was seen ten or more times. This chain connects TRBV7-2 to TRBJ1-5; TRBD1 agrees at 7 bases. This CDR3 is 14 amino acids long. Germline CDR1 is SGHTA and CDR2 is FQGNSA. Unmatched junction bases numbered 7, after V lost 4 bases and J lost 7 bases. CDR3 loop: CASSSRTGGQPQHF. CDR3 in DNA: TGTGCCAGCAGCTCCCGGACAGGCGGGCAGCCCCAGCATTTT.

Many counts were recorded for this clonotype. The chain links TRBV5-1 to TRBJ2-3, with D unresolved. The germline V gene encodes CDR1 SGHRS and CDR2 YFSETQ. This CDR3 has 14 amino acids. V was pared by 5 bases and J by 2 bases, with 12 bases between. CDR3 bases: TGCGCCAGCAGGGACCCCACAGCCACAGATACGCAGTATTTT. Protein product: CASRDPTATDTQYF.

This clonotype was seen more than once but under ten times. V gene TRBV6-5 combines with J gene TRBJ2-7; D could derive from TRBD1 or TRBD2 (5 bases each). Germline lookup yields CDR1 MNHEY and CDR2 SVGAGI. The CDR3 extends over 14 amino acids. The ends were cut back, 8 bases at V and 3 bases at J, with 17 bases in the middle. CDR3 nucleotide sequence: TGTGCCAGCCGGGAAACGGCAGGGATCTACGAGCAGTACTTC. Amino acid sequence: CASRETAGIYEQYF.

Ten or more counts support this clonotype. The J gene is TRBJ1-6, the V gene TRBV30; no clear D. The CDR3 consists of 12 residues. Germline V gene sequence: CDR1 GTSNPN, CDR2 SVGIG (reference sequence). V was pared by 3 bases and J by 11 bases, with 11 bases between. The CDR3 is CAWRSGFPPLHF. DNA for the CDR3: TGTGCCTGGAGATCGGGTTTTCCACCCCTCCACTTT.

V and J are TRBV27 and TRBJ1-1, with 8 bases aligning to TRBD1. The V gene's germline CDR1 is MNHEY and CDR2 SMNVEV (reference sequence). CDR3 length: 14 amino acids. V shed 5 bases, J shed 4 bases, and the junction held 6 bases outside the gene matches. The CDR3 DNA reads TGTGCCAGCAGTCCCCACAGGGGGACCACTGAAGCTTTCTTT. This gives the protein CASSPHRGTTEAFF.

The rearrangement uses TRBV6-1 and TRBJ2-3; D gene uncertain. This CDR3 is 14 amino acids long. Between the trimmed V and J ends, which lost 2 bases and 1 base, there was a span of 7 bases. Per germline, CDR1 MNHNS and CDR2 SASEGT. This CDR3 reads CASSERQGTDTQYF. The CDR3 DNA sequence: TGTGCCAGCAGTGAACGGCAGGGCACAGATACGCAGTATTTT.

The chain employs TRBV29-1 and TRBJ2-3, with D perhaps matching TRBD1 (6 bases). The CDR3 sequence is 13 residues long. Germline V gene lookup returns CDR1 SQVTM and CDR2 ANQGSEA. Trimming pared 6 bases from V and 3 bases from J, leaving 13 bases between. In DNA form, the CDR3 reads TGCAGCGTGGGGATGGGGGCAACAGATACGCAGTATTTT. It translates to CSVGMGATDTQYF.

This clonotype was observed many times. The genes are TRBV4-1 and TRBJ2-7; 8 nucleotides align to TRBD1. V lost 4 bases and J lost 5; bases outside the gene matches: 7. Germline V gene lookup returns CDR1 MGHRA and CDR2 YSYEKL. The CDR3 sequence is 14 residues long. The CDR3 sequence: CASSPRTGSNEQYF. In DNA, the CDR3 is TGCGCCAGCAGCCCAAGGACAGGGTCTAACGAGCAGTACTTC.

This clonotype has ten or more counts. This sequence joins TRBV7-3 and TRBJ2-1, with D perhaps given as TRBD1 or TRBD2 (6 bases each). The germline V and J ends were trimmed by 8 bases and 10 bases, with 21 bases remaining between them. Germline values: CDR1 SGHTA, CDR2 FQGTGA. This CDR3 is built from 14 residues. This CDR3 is CASGGGLGHEEQFF. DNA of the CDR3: TGTGCCAGCGGAGGGGGTCTTGGCCATGAGGAGCAGTTCTTC.

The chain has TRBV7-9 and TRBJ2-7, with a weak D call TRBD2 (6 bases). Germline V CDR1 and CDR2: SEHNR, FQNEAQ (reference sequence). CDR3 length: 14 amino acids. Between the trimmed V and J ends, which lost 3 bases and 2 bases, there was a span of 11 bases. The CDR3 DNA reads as TGTGCCAGCAGCTTTGGGGGGACTCCCTACGAGCAGTACTTC. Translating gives CASSFGGTPYEQYF. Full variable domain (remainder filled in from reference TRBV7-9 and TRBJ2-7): DTGVSQNPRHKITKRGQNVTFRCDPISEHNRLYWYRQTLGQGPEFLTYFQNEAQLEKSRLLSDRFSAERPKGSFSTLEIQRTEQGDSAMYLCASSFGGTPYEQYFGPGTRLTVT.

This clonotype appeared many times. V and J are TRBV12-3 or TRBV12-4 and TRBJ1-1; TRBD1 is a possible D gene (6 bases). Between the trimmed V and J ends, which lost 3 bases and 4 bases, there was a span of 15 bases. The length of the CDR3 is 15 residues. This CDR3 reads CASSFKVGASTEAFF. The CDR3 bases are TGTGCCAGCAGTTTTAAAGTGGGGGCTTCCACTGAAGCTTTCTTT.

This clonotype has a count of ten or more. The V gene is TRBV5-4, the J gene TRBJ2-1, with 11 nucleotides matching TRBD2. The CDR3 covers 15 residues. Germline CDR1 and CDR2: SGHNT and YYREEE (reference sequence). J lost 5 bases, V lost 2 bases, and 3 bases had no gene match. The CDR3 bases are TGTGCCAGCAGCTTATTTAGCGGGGGGGACAATGAGCAGTTCTTC. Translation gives CASSLFSGGDNEQFF.

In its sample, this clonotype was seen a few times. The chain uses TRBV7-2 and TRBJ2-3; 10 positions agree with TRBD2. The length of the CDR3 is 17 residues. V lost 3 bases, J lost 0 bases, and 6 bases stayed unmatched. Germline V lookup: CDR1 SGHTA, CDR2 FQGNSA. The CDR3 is CASSFPGLAASTDTQYF. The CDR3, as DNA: TGTGCCAGCAGCTTCCCCGGACTAGCGGCTAGCACAGATACGCAGTATTTT.

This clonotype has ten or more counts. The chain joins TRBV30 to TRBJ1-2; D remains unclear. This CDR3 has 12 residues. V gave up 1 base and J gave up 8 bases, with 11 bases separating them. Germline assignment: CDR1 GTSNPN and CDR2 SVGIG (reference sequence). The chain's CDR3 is CAWSEAGFGYTF. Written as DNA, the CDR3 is TGTGCCTGGAGTGAGGCTGGGTTCGGCTACACCTTC.

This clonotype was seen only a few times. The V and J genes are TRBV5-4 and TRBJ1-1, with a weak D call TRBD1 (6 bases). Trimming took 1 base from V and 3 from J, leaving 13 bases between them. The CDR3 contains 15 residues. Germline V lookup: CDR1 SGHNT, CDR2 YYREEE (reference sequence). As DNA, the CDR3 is TGTGCCAGCAGCTTGTTCTCCCAGGGGTACACTGAAGCTTTCTTT. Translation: CASSLFSQGYTEAFF. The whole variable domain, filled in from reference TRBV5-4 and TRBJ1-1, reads ETGVTQSPTHLIKTRGQQVTLRCSSQSGHNTVSWYQQALGQGPQFIFQYYREEENGRGNFPPRFSGLQFPNYSSELNVNALELDDSALYLCASSLFSQGYTEAFFGQGTRLTVV.

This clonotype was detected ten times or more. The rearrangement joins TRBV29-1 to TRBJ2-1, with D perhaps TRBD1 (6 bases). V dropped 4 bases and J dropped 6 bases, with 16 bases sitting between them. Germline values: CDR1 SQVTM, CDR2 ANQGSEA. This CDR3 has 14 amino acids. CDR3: CSVGRTELFNEQFF. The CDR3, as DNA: TGCAGCGTTGGTCGGACAGAGCTTTTCAATGAGCAGTTCTTC.

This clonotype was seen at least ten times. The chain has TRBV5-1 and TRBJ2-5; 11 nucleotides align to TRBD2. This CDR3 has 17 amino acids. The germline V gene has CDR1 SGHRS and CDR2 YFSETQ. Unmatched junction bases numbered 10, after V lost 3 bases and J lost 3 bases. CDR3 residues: CASSSLTSGGPEETQYF. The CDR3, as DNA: TGCGCCAGCAGCTCGCTCACTAGCGGGGGACCCGAAGAGACCCAGTACTTC.

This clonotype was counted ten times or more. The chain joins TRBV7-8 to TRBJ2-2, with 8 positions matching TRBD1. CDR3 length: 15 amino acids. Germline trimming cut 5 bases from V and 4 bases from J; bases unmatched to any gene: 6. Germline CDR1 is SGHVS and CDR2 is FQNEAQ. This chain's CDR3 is CASSGRTGSTGELFF. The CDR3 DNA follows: TGTGCCAGCAGCGGAAGGACAGGGTCCACCGGGGAGCTGTTTTTT.

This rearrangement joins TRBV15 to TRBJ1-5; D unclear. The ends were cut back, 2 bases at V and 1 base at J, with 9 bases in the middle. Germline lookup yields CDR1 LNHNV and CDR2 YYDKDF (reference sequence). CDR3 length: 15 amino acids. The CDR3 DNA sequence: TGTGCCACCAGCAGAACTCTAGTGAGCAATCAGCCCCAGCATTTT. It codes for CATSRTLVSNQPQHF.

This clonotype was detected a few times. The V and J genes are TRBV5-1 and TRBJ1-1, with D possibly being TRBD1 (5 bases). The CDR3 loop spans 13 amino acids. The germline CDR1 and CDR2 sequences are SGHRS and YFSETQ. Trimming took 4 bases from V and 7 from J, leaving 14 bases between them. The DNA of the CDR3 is TGCGCCAGCAGCCCTGTCGGGGCGGGTGAAGCTTTCTTT. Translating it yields CASSPVGAGEAFF.

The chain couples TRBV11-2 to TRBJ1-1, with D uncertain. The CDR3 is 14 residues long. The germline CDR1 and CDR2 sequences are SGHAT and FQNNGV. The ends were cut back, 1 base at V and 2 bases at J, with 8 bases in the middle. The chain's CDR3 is CASSLGPLNTEAFF. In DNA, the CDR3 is TGTGCCAGCAGCTTAGGACCATTAAACACTGAAGCTTTCTTT.

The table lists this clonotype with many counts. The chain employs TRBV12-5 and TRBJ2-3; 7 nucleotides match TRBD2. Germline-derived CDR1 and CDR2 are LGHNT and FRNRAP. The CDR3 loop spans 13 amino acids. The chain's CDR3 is CATSVGSTDTQYF. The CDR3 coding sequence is TGTGCAACTAGCGTGGGATCCACAGATACGCAGTATTTT.

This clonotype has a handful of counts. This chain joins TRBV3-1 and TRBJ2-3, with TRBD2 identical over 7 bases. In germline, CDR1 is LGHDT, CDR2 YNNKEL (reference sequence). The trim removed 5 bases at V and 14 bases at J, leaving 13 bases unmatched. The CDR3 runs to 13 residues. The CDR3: CASSSIRGLGLYF. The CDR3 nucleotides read TGTGCCAGCAGCTCAATACGAGGACTAGGACTGTATTTT.

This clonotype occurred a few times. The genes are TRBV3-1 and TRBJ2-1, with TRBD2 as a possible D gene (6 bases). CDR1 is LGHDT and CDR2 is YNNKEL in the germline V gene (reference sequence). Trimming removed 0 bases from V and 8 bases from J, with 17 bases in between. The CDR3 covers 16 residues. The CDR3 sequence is CASSQESAGSIHEQFF. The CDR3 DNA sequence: TGTGCCAGCAGCCAAGAATCCGCGGGGTCAATCCATGAGCAGTTCTTC.

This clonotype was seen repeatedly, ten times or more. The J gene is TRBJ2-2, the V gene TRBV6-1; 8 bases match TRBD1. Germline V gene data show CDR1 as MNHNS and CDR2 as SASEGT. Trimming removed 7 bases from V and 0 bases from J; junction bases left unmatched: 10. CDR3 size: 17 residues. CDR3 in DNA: TGTGCCAGCAAATACGACAGGGGCCCTTCGAACACCGGGGAGCTGTTTTTT. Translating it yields CASKYDRGPSNTGELFF.